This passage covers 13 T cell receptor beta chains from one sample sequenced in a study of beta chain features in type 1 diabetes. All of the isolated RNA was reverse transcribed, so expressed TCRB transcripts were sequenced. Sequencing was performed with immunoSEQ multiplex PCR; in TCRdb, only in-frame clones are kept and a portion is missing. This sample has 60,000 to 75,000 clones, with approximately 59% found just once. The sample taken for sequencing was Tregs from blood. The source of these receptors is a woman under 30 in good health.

Here the CDR3 DNA reads TGTGCCAGCAGCCAGAGAGGCCCCAACACTGAAGCTTTCTTT. It codes for CASSQRGPNTEAFF. The rearrangement joins TRBV5-4 to TRBJ1-1, with D uncertain. The V end was cut by 4 bases, the J end by 2 bases, with 12 bases between. Germline V lookup: CDR1 SGHNT, CDR2 YYREEE (reference sequence). The CDR3 is made up of 14 amino acids.

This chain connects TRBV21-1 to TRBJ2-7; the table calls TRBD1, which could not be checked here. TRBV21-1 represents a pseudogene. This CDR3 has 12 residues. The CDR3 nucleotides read TGTGCCAGCAGTCAAAACACCTACGAGCAGTACTTC. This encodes CASSQNTYEQYF.

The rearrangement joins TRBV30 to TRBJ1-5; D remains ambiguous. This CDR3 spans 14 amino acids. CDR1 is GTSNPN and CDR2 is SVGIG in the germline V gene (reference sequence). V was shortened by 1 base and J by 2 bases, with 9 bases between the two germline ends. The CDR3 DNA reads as TGTGCCTGGAGTGGAGGAGTGGGCAATCAGCCCCAGCATTTT. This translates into CAWSGGVGNQPQHF.

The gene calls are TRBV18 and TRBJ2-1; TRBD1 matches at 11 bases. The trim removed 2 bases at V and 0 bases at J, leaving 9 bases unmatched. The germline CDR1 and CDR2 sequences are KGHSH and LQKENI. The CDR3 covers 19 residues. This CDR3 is CASSPAIRTGGVSYNEQFF. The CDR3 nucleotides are TGTGCCAGCTCACCAGCCATTAGGACAGGGGGCGTCTCCTACAATGAGCAGTTCTTC. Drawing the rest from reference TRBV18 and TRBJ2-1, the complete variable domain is NAGVMQNPRHLVRRRGQEARLRCSPMKGHSHVYWYRQLPEEGLKFMVYLQKENIIDESGMPKERFSAEFPKEGPSILRIQQVVRGDSAAYFCASSPAIRTGGVSYNEQFFGPGTRLTVL.

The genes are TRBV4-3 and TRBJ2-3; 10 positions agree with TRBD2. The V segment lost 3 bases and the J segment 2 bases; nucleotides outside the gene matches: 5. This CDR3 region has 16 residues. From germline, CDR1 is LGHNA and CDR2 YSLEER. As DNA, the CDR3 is TGCGCCAGCAGCCATTTACTAGCGGGGTCCACAGATACGCAGTATTTT. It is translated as CASSHLLAGSTDTQYF.

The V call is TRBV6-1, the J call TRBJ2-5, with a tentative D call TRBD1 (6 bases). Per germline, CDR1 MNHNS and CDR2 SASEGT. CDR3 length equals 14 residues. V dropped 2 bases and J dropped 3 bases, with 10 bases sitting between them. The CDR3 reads CASSETAGEETQYF. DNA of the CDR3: TGTGCCAGCAGTGAAACGGCAGGGGAAGAGACCCAGTACTTC.

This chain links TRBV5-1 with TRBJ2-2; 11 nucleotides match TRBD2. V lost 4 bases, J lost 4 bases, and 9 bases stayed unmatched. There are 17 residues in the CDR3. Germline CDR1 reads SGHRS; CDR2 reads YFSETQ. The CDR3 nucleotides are TGCGCCAGCAGCCCACTAGCGGGGGTCTTGAGCACCGGGGAGCTGTTTTTT. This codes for CASSPLAGVLSTGELFF.

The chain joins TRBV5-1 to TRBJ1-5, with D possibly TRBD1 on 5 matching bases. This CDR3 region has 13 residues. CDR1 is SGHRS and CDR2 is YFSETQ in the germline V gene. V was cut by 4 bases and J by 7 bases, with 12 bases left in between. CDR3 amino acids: CASSPGKGQPQHF. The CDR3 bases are TGCGCCAGCAGCCCAGGGAAAGGACAGCCCCAGCATTTT.

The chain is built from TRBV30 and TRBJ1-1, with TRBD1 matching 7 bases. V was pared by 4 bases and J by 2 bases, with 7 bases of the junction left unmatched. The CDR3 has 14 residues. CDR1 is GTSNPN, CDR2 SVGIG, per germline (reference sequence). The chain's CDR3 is CAWNPDRRNTEAFF. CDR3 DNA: TGTGCCTGGAACCCGGACAGGCGAAACACTGAAGCTTTCTTT.

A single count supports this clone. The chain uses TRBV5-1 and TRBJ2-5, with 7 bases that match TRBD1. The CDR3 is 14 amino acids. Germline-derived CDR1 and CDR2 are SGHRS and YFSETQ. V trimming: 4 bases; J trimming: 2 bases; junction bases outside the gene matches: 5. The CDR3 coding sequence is TGCGCCAGCAGCGCCTGGGACAGACAAGAGACCCAGTACTTC. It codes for CASSAWDRQETQYF.

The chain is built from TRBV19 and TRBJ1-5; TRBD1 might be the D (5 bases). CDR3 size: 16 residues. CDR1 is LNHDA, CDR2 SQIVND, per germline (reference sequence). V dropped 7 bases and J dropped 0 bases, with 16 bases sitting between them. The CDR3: CASMVQGPYSNQPQHF. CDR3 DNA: TGTGCCAGTATGGTCCAGGGCCCTTATAGCAATCAGCCCCAGCATTTT. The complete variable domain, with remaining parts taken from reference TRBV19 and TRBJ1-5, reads DGGITQSPKYLFRKEGQNVTLSCEQNLNHDAMYWYRQDPGQGLRLIYYSQIVNDFQKGDIAEGYSVSREKKESFPLTVTSAQKNPTAFYLCASMVQGPYSNQPQHFGDGTRLSIL.

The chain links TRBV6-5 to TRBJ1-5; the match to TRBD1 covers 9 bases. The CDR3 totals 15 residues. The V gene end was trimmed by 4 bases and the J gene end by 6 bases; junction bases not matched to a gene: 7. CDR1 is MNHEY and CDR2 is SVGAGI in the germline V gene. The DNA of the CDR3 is TGTGCCAGCAGTTTACAGGGGGCGAGAGGTCAGCCCCAGCATTTT. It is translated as CASSLQGARGQPQHF.

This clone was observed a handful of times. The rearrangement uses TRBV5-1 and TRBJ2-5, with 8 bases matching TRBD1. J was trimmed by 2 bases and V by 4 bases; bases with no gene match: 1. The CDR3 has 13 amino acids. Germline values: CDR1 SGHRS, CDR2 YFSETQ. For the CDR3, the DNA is TGCGCCAGCAGCGGACAGGGACAAGAGACCCAGTACTTC. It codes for CASSGQGQETQYF.